Listed here are 6 T cell receptor beta chains from one sample, sequenced in a study of T-cell memory formation after mild COVID-19. TCRdb reprocessed the 5' RACE reads with MiXCR, giving one entry per CDR3 protein. The sample records more than 45,000 distinct CDR3 sequences, 9.3% being singletons. Sequencing was performed on PBMCs or a T cell subset sorted from them (not recorded which). These TCRs come from an adult woman who had mild COVID-19 (a few samples of this study predate the infection). Cell type and time point are not known.

This clonotype appeared many times. The chain uses TRBV27 and TRBJ2-7, with D tentatively TRBD1 or TRBD2 (6 bases each). The CDR3 has 14 residues. Trimming shortened V by 2 bases and J by 4 bases, and 12 bases separated the two germline ends. CDR1 is MNHEY, CDR2 SMNVEV, per germline (reference sequence). The CDR3 nucleotides read TGTGCCAGCAGTTTAAAGGGGGGTGAATACGAGCAGTACTTC. Amino acid sequence: CASSLKGGEYEQYF.

This clonotype has just a few counts. The rearrangement uses TRBV4-1 and TRBJ2-5; D not resolved. With 4 bases removed from V and 1 base from J, the gap between germline ends came to 10 bases. The CDR3 extends over 14 amino acids. Germline CDR1 reads MGHRA; CDR2 reads YSYEKL. CDR3 in amino acids: CASSRDVFQETQYF. The CDR3 DNA sequence: TGCGCCAGCAGCCGAGACGTGTTCCAAGAGACCCAGTACTTC.

The V call is TRBV5-5, the J call TRBJ1-5; D uncertain. Germline V gene data show CDR1 as SGHKS and CDR2 as YYEKEE (reference sequence). Trimming left V 1 base short and J 2 bases short, with 10 bases between. The CDR3 covers 15 residues. DNA for the CDR3: TGTGCCAGCAGCTTGCTCGCGGCAGGCAATCAGCCCCAGCATTTT. Translating it yields CASSLLAAGNQPQHF.

This clonotype was observed a handful of times. The J gene is TRBJ2-2, the V gene TRBV7-9; 7 nucleotides match TRBD1. V trimming: 5 bases; J trimming: 0 bases; junction bases outside the gene matches: 3. The CDR3 spans 15 residues. Looked up from germline, CDR1 is SEHNR and CDR2 is FQNEAQ (reference sequence). Here the CDR3 DNA reads TGTGCCAGCAGCCAGGGGGTTTCGAACACCGGGGAGCTGTTTTTT. It codes for CASSQGVSNTGELFF.

There are many counts of this clonotype. V and J are TRBV20-1 and TRBJ2-1, with D tentatively TRBD1 or TRBD2 (5 bases each). Trimming removed 1 base from V and 6 bases from J, with 7 bases in between. This CDR3 has 12 amino acids. Germline values: CDR1 DFQATT, CDR2 SNEGSKA (reference sequence). The CDR3 DNA reads as TGCAGTGCTAGAGTGAGGGGCAATGAGCAGTTCTTC. This translates into CSARVRGNEQFF.

The chain couples TRBV5-1 to TRBJ2-5; 9 bases are a match to TRBD1. V lost 2 bases and J lost 4; bases outside the gene matches: 3. The CDR3 has 14 residues. Per germline, CDR1 SGHRS and CDR2 YFSETQ. This CDR3 is CASSLGTGRETQYF. CDR3 bases: TGCGCCAGCAGCTTAGGGACAGGGAGAGAGACCCAGTACTTC.